This TCR beta chain was sequenced during a study of chemoradiotherapy in HPV16-positive cancers. In the study overall: Candidate HPV-specific T-cell clones and common TCR motifs came from functional assays in a couple of HPV16-positive patients.

Study observations and caveats: HPV-responsive T-cell expansion during chemoradiotherapy was linked to improved recurrence-free survival in HPV16-positive patients. Candidate HPV-specific clones and E7-related TCR motifs grew in tumor during treatment.

Sequencing was performed with immunoSEQ multiplex PCR; in TCRdb, only in-frame clones are kept and a portion is missing. The sample has about 12,000 clones, roughly 61% seen once. This clone appeared once. Its antigen is not known. The TCR originated in a human donor with HPV-associated anogenital cancer. This specimen was acquired from a patient who underwent chemoradiotherapy.

CDR3 sequence (DNA): TGTGCCAGCAGCTTAAGACAGGGATCGGATGGCTACACCTTC. Translating gives CASSLRQGSDGYTF. The rearrangement joins TRBV7-8 to TRBJ1-2, with 7 bases identical to TRBD1. Germline-derived CDR1 and CDR2 are SGHVS and FQNEAQ. Trimming took 2 bases from V and 6 from J; bases not matched to a gene: 6. This CDR3 spans 14 amino acids.